This TCR beta chain is from a study of Ad26.COV2.S vaccination and SARS-CoV-2 variants. As for the study in general: Enrolled in COV1001, the donor was in the Ad26.COV2.S trial arm, which received the vaccine. Once or twice, 56 days apart, Ad26.COV2.S was delivered intramuscularly. Study-wide results and limits: The study found higher spike-specific TCR breadth in vaccine than placebo recipients.

Details on this clone: Its antigen is still unknown.

The CDR3 is 13 amino acids. V was pared by 3 bases and J by 9 bases, with 11 bases between. Germline V lookup: CDR1 SGHTA, CDR2 FQGTGA. Method: immunoSEQ multiplex PCR; TCRdb's copy keeps in-frame clones and lacks some. The data contain a few hundred thousand clones, around 89% of them singletons. The treatment denotes: some 19 received Ad26.COV2.S at low or high dose, single or two shots; roughly five received placebo; per-sample allocation not given. Following the first vaccine or placebo injection, samples were taken on day 63. Spike of the Wuhan-strain SARS-CoV-2 was expressed by an Ad26 vector, which formed the vaccine.

The clonotype comes from a person aged 18-65 years who received the Ad26.COV2.S COVID-19 vaccine or a placebo. The gene calls are TRBV7-3 and TRBJ2-2; D is undetermined. Here the sequenced sample was peripheral blood, taken in a trial of Ad26.COV2.S vaccine versus placebo. The CDR3 bases are TGTGCCAGCAGCTTCGGAATCGGCCGGGAGCTGTTTTTT. It specifies CASSFGIGRELFF. The variable domain in full, completed from reference TRBV7-3 and TRBJ2-2, reads GAGVSQTPSNKVTEKGKYVELRCDPISGHTALYWYRQSLGQGPEFLIYFQGTGAADDSGLPNDRFFAVRPEGSVSTLKIQRTERGDSAVYLCASSFGIGRELFFGEGSRLTVL.